This T cell receptor beta chain is drawn from a study of CD8 T cells in Susac syndrome. In the study overall: Within the sequenced Susac syndrome patient group, six exhibited active disease and eight were in remission. The study's findings and limits: Clonal expansion was absent from the CD4+ T cell repertoires in Susac syndrome.

On this clonotype itself: Its antigen is not known.

Random hexamers served to reverse transcribe roughly 0.5 to 1 ug RNA. In TCRdb, the immunoSEQ multiplex PCR reads were re-called with MiXCR into one record per CDR3 protein. There are 150,000 to 200,000 distinct CDR3 sequences in the sample; 85% to 95% occur only once, and roughly 0.11% lies in the top ten. There are 14 residues in the CDR3. Germline V gene sequence: CDR1 LNHDA, CDR2 SQIVND (reference sequence). V gave up 4 bases and J gave up 7 bases, with 15 bases separating them. CD8+ and CD4+ T cells taken from blood had their TCR beta sequenced. The V call is TRBV19, the J call TRBJ2-3; D possibly matches TRBD1 or TRBD2 (5 bases each). The sequence came from a human donor with Susac syndrome. Sample: CD4+ T cells from PBMCs. Here the CDR3 reads CASSTYQGAYTQYF. Here the CDR3 DNA reads TGTGCCAGTAGTACATACCAGGGAGCTTATACGCAGTATTTT.